This paragraph reports one T cell receptor (beta chain). What it binds is unknown. This sample stems from a study of blood T cells in healthy people across ages. Study-wide findings and caveats: Unknown donor CMV status possibly confounded expanded clonotype changes. It was held that the diversity estimates obtained from one million T cells were underestimates. PBMC samples, being unsorted, prevented any conclusive comparison of naive and antigen-experienced cells.

Primers used in a second PCR of roughly 7 to 12 cycles were a sample-barcoded 5' primer and a J-beta primer mix. TCRdb passed the 5' RACE reads through MiXCR, listing each CDR3 protein once. The table lists hundreds of thousands of distinct CDR3 sequences, roughly 52% of them singletons. Per germline, CDR1 SNHLY and CDR2 FYNNEI. The CDR3 is 17 amino acids. The trim removed 2 bases at V and 6 bases at J, leaving 10 bases unmatched. No fewer than 7 million PBMCs went into each sample. Sequenced material: blood. The TCR was taken from a man aged 30 to 39 in good health. The chain carries TRBV2 and TRBJ2-1, with 10 bases lining up with TRBD1. The CDR3 here is CASSEFIGTGVSNEQFF. In DNA, the CDR3 is TGTGCCAGCAGTGAATTTATCGGGACAGGGGTTAGCAATGAGCAGTTCTTC.